Listed here are 14 T cell receptor beta chains from one sample, sequenced in a study of T cells in Graves' hyperthyroidism and ophthalmopathy. RNA transcripts were the template for amplifying TCR beta CDR3 regions. Researchers ran a first-round RT-PCR on the TCR CDR3 using the HTBI primer set. TCRdb recomputed calls from the multiplex PCR reads with MiXCR, one row per CDR3 protein. The sample shows hundreds of thousands of distinct CDR3 sequences, 38% of them seen only once. Sample: blood. The source of these receptors is a man aged 18 to 35 with Graves' hyperthyroidism.

This clonotype was seen repeatedly, ten times or more. The chain couples TRBV12-3 or TRBV12-4 to TRBJ1-2; 7 bases are a match to TRBD1. The CDR3 runs 12 residues. V was pared by 7 bases and J by 6 bases, with 5 bases of the junction left unmatched. CDR3 in DNA: TGTGCCAGCACCCTCGGACAGGATGGCTACACCTTC. Amino acid sequence: CASTLGQDGYTF.

The chain uses TRBV29-1 and TRBJ1-2; D remains ambiguous. Germline CDR1 SQVTM, CDR2 ANQGSEA. CDR3 size: 12 residues. CDR3 sequence: CSSGTWTYGYTF. The CDR3 DNA follows: TGCAGTAGTGGCACCTGGACCTATGGCTACACCTTC.

Ten or more counts support this clonotype. The DNA of the CDR3 is TGCAGTGCTAGGGGGGGTGGGGTGAACACTGAAGCTTTCTTT. This translates into CSARGGGVNTEAFF. V and J are TRBV20-1 and TRBJ1-1; possibly TRBD1 for D (5 bases). The V and J ends lost 3 bases and 0 bases respectively, with 11 bases between them. CDR3 size: 14 residues. The V gene's germline CDR1 is DFQATT and CDR2 SNEGSKA (reference sequence).

This rearrangement joins TRBV20-1 to TRBJ2-2; D unresolved. This CDR3 contains 17 residues. The germline CDR1 and CDR2 sequences are DFQATT and SNEGSKA (reference sequence). Trimming removed 1 base at V and 0 bases at J, with 15 bases between. The CDR3 coding sequence is TGCAGTGCTAGAGTAATGAAGGAGACCGCGAACACCGGGGAGCTGTTTTTT. It encodes CSARVMKETANTGELFF.

This clonotype appeared a few times. The chain is built from TRBV5-6 and TRBJ1-3; tentative D call: TRBD1 (5 bases). The V end was cut by 4 bases, the J end by 0 bases, with 8 bases between. The germline CDR1 and CDR2 sequences are SGHDT and YYEEEE. The CDR3 extends over 14 amino acids. CDR3: CASSRDYSGNTIYF. DNA for the CDR3: TGTGCCAGCAGCAGGGACTACTCTGGAAACACCATATATTTT.

This clonotype has a handful of counts. The chain uses TRBV13 and TRBJ2-7; possibly TRBD2 for D (6 bases). The CDR3 length is 15 residues. Trimming shortened V by 4 bases and J by 6 bases, and 19 bases separated the two germline ends. CDR1 and CDR2 (germline): PRHDT, FYEKMQ (reference sequence). The CDR3 loop is CASSSPGAGNPEQYF. The CDR3 DNA reads TGTGCCAGCAGCTCGCCCGGCGCGGGAAACCCCGAGCAGTACTTC.

Concerning this clonotype: One junction end does not reproduce the germline sequence, and a read error may be involved. The CDR3 here is CASSKKSGELFF. The CDR3 nucleotides read TGCGCCAGCAGCAAAAAATCCGGGGAGCTGTTTTTT. The genes are TRBV7-2 and TRBJ2-2, with D uncertain. The CDR3 sequence is 12 residues long. CDR1 and CDR2 from the germline V gene are SGHTA and FQGNSA.

This clonotype was seen repeatedly, ten times or more. This rearrangement joins TRBV19 to TRBJ1-5; D unclear. Trimming took 8 bases from V and 0 from J, leaving 14 bases between them. The germline CDR1 and CDR2 sequences are LNHDA and SQIVND (reference sequence). This CDR3 region has 15 residues. CDR3 DNA sequence: TGTGCCAGTCAAAGGTCCGATTATAGCAATCAGCCCCAGCATTTT. It encodes CASQRSDYSNQPQHF.

V gene TRBV7-8 combines with J gene TRBJ1-5; D is unresolved. Trimming shortened V by 4 bases and J by 3 bases, and 10 bases separated the two germline ends. Germline V gives CDR1 SGHVS, CDR2 FQNEAQ. The CDR3 sequence is 14 residues long. CDR3 nucleotide sequence: TGTGCCAGCAGCTCAAGGTTTAACAATCAGCCCCAGCATTTT. This sequence encodes CASSSRFNNQPQHF.

The gene calls are TRBV6-5 and TRBJ1-1; a possible D gene is TRBD1 (5 bases). The germline V gene encodes CDR1 MNHEY and CDR2 SVGAGI. CDR3 length equals 13 residues. V lost 5 bases, J lost 10 bases, and 17 bases lay in between. CDR3 bases: TGTGCCAGCAGTGAATGGGCAGGGAGTATAGCTTTCTTT. Protein: CASSEWAGSIAFF.

In its sample, this clonotype was seen many times. V usage is TRBV7-8 and J usage is TRBJ1-1; TRBD1 matches at 7 bases. The V gene's germline CDR1 is SGHVS and CDR2 FQNEAQ. The CDR3 extends over 15 amino acids. V shed 2 bases and J 0 bases; nucleotides not matched to a gene: 3. The CDR3 region is CASSLRQGLNTEAFF. CDR3 in DNA: TGTGCCAGCAGCTTAAGACAGGGACTGAACACTGAAGCTTTCTTT.

In the case of this clonotype: The limits of the CDR3 on the DNA are not certain, so only TCRdb's listed CDR3 is given. This chain links TRBV10-3 with TRBJ1-2; TRBD1, the D gene given by the table, was not confirmed from the DNA. The CDR3 spans 12 residues, counting both ends. The germline V gene has CDR1 ENHRY and CDR2 SYGVKD. CDR3 region: CASGRGNYGCTF.

In this sample, this clonotype turned up once. The V call is TRBV28, the J call TRBJ2-5; D unclear. The CDR3 length is 14 residues. CDR1 is MDHEN, CDR2 SYDVKM, per germline. The V and J ends lost 7 bases and 9 bases respectively, with 21 bases between them. CDR3 region: CASKPLLSNQPQYF. DNA for the CDR3: TGTGCCAGCAAACCCCTACTTAGCAATCAGCCCCAGTACTTC.

This clonotype was observed many times. The chain has TRBV25-1 and TRBJ2-3; the D is unclear. Trimming removed 6 bases at V and 5 bases at J, with 6 bases between. This CDR3 has 11 amino acids. The V gene's germline CDR1 is MGHDK and CDR2 SYGVNS. CDR3 loop: CASSERDTQYF. In DNA form, the CDR3 reads TGTGCCAGCAGCGAGAGAGATACGCAGTATTTT.